This T cell receptor (beta chain) was sequenced for a study of T cells in Graves' hyperthyroidism and ophthalmopathy. Study findings and constraints: Stable hyperthyroidism was separated from ophthalmopathy by a model based on 13 V-J features. In blood, most of the thyroid clonotypes expanded above 0.001 were also present.

Regions amplified from RNA transcripts were the TCR beta CDR3 regions. During a first-round RT-PCR of the TCR CDR3, the HTBI primer set was used. TCRdb ran MiXCR on the multiplex PCR reads and lists one entry per CDR3 protein. Altogether about 350,000 distinct CDR3 sequences are present, approximately 18% being singletons, with the ten largest covering about 16%. Uncontrolled infection, other autoimmune disease, pregnancy or lactation barred patients from enrollment. This clonotype was seen ten or more times. Its antigen remains unknown. The sequenced sample consisted of blood. This receptor was identified in a woman aged 40 to 49 with Graves' ophthalmopathy.

The chain's CDR3 is CASRGTGMRMNGYTF. CDR3 in DNA: TGCGCCAGCAGGGGAACAGGGATGAGAATGAATGGCTACACCTTC. This rearrangement joins TRBV4-1 to TRBJ1-2; weak D call: TRBD1 (6 bases). The CDR3 covers 15 residues. Germline CDR1 reads MGHRA; CDR2 reads YSYEKL. Deletions cut 6 bases from V and 6 bases from J, with 20 bases between.